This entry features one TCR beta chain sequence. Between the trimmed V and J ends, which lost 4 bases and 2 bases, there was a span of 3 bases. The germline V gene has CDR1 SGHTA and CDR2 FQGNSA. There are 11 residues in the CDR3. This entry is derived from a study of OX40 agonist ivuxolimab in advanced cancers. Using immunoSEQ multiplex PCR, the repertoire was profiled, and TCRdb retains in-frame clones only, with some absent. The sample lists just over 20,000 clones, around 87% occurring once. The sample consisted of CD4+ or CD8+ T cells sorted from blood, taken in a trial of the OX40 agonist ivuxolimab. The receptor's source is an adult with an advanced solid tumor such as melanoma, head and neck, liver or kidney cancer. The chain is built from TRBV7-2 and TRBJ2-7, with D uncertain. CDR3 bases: TGTGCCAGCAGCTCTACCTACGAGCAGTACTTC. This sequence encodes CASSSTYEQYF.